The 20 T cell receptor beta chains presented below share a single source sample, sequenced in a study of cytomegalovirus exposure and HLA in healthy donors. Use of 60 Vbeta and 13 Jbeta primers characterized the PCR. The method was immunoSEQ multiplex PCR; TCRdb's version includes in-frame clones alone and lacks a portion of them. This sample carries more than 85,000 clones, roughly two thirds of them seen once, and the ten largest clones take about 15%. Sequences were obtained from PBMCs. The receptors were gathered from a woman aged 45-60 years in good health and CMV-seropositive.

This chain connects TRBV4-1 to TRBJ2-7; 7 bases line up with TRBD2. This CDR3 spans 14 amino acids. Per germline, CDR1 MGHRA and CDR2 YSYEKL. J was trimmed by 2 bases and V by 2 bases; bases with no gene match: 3. CDR3 sequence reads: CASSQPGLTYEQYF. DNA for the CDR3: TGCGCCAGCAGCCAACCGGGACTAACCTACGAGCAGTACTTC.

The V call is TRBV7-3, the J call TRBJ2-7, with D possibly TRBD2 on 6 matching bases. The CDR3 length is 11 residues. Trimming stripped 3 bases from V and 7 bases from J, with 7 bases between. Germline V CDR1 and CDR2: SGHTA, FQGTGA. The chain's CDR3 is CASSLTREQYF. The CDR3 coding sequence is TGTGCCAGCAGCTTGACTAGAGAGCAGTACTTC.

J is TRBJ2-7 and V is TRBV27; tentatively, D is TRBD1 (6 bases). The length of the CDR3 is 13 residues. Germline V gene lookup returns CDR1 MNHEY and CDR2 SMNVEV (reference sequence). Deletions cut 4 bases from V and 0 bases from J, with 7 bases between. The chain's CDR3 is CASSSQGSYEQYF. The CDR3 coding sequence is TGTGCCAGCAGTTCACAGGGCTCCTACGAGCAGTACTTC.

The rearrangement joins TRBV4-2 to TRBJ1-1; 8 nucleotides agree with TRBD1. This CDR3 region has 14 residues. Losses at the gene ends were 3 bases for V and 11 bases for J; bases not matched to a gene: 11. Germline loops: CDR1 LGHNA, CDR2 YNFKEQ. The CDR3 loop is CASSQTTGGRYAFF. The CDR3 DNA reads TGTGCCAGCAGCCAGACAACAGGGGGTCGTTATGCTTTCTTT.

This clone was picked up one time. This sequence joins TRBV11-3 and TRBJ2-2; 7 bases align to TRBD2. The CDR3 covers 14 residues. Trimming took 3 bases from V and 8 from J; bases not matched to a gene: 6. Germline CDR1 reads SGHNT; CDR2 reads YENEEA. The CDR3 loop is CASSFRWGGGELFF. The CDR3 bases are TGTGCCAGCAGCTTTAGATGGGGAGGGGGGGAGCTGTTTTTT.

The chain is built from TRBV10-3 and TRBJ2-7; D gene uncertain. Germline V lookup: CDR1 ENHRY, CDR2 SYGVKD. V lost 3 bases and J lost 3, with 3 bases in between. The CDR3 runs to 11 residues. The CDR3 here is CAISDVYEQYF. The CDR3, as DNA: TGTGCCATCAGTGACGTCTACGAGCAGTACTTC.

The chain uses TRBV5-4 and TRBJ2-7; 11 bases are a match to TRBD1. The CDR3 is 14 residues long. Losses at the gene ends were 6 bases for V and 7 bases for J; bases not matched to a gene: 9. Germline V gene lookup returns CDR1 SGHNT and CDR2 YYREEE (reference sequence). CDR3 protein: CASTPDRGRREQYF. The CDR3 DNA reads as TGTGCCAGCACCCCGGACAGGGGGCGTCGGGAGCAGTACTTC. Drawing the rest from reference TRBV5-4 and TRBJ2-7, the complete variable domain is ETGVTQSPTHLIKTRGQQVTLRCSSQSGHNTVSWYQQALGQGPQFIFQYYREEENGRGNFPPRFSGLQFPNYSSELNVNALELDDSALYLCASTPDRGRREQYFGPGTRLTVT.

This rearrangement joins TRBV7-3 to TRBJ2-3; the match to TRBD2 covers 9 bases. CDR1 is SGHTA, CDR2 FQGTGA, per germline. The CDR3 is made up of 15 amino acids. Losses at the gene ends were 2 bases for V and 4 bases for J; bases not matched to a gene: 4. The CDR3 is CASSLSSGIADTQYF. CDR3 nucleotide sequence: TGTGCCAGCAGCTTATCTAGCGGGATAGCAGATACGCAGTATTTT. Drawing the rest from reference TRBV7-3 and TRBJ2-3, the complete variable domain is GAGVSQTPSNKVTEKGKYVELRCDPISGHTALYWYRQSLGQGPEFLIYFQGTGAADDSGLPNDRFFAVRPEGSVSTLKIQRTERGDSAVYLCASSLSSGIADTQYFGPGTRLTVL.

For the CDR3, the DNA is TGTGCCACCAGCCCTAGGGGGGGGACAGGGATCTACGAGCAGTACTTC. This gives the protein CATSPRGGTGIYEQYF. The V call is TRBV15, the J call TRBJ2-7, with 9 bases fitting TRBD1. CDR1 and CDR2 from the germline V gene are LNHNV and YYDKDF (reference sequence). The CDR3 is 16 amino acids. V lost 5 bases, J lost 3 bases, and 11 bases stayed unmatched.

The chain carries TRBV5-1 and TRBJ2-7; D is perhaps TRBD1 (5 bases). V lost 5 bases, J lost 0 bases, and 15 bases lay in between. Germline values: CDR1 SGHRS, CDR2 YFSETQ. This CDR3 has 15 residues. CDR3 residues: CASRVGQVSSYEQYF. As DNA, the CDR3 is TGCGCCAGCAGGGTGGGGCAGGTAAGCTCCTACGAGCAGTACTTC.

In its sample, this clone was seen a few times. This chain joins TRBV4-3 and TRBJ2-7; 7 bases fit TRBD1. CDR1 and CDR2 (germline): LGHNA, YSLEER. The CDR3 sequence is 13 residues long. Trimming at V came to 3 bases and at J to 3 bases, leaving 2 bases not matched to a gene. The CDR3 coding sequence is TGCGCCAGCAGCCACCGGGACAGCTACGAGCAGTACTTC. This gives the protein CASSHRDSYEQYF.

This sequence joins TRBV29-1 and TRBJ2-1, with 7 bases lining up with TRBD2. The V gene end was trimmed by 7 bases and the J gene end by 5 bases; junction bases not matched to a gene: 11. CDR3 length: 14 residues. Germline values: CDR1 SQVTM, CDR2 ANQGSEA. The CDR3 region is CSDLRPGRDNEQFF. Here the CDR3 DNA reads TGCAGCGATCTACGCCCTGGGAGGGACAATGAGCAGTTCTTC.

The sample holds a few counts of this clone. The chain recombines TRBV27 with TRBJ2-1, with 7 nucleotides matching TRBD1. Germline CDR1 is MNHEY and CDR2 is SMNVEV (reference sequence). Trimming at V came to 8 bases and at J to 3 bases, leaving 4 bases not matched to a gene. This CDR3 has 13 residues. The CDR3 loop reads CASRDRFYNEQFF. The CDR3 nucleotides read TGTGCCAGCCGGGACAGATTCTACAATGAGCAGTTCTTC.

The V gene is TRBV4-2, the J gene TRBJ2-5, with 9 bases identical to TRBD2. The CDR3 extends over 18 amino acids. After removal of 0 bases from V and 5 bases from J, the junction contained 13 bases not matched to a gene. Germline loops: CDR1 LGHNA, CDR2 YNFKEQ. The CDR3 is CASSQDWGGAGGWETQYF. The CDR3 region has the DNA TGTGCCAGCAGCCAAGATTGGGGGGGGGCGGGAGGGTGGGAGACCCAGTACTTC.

The chain has TRBV15 and TRBJ2-7, with no clear D. Trimming removed 4 bases from V and 5 bases from J, with 15 bases in between. CDR1 LNHNV and CDR2 YYDKDF come from the germline V gene (reference sequence). The CDR3 has 14 residues. This CDR3 is CATSNSAPLDEQYF. The DNA for the CDR3 is TGTGCCACCAGCAACAGTGCGCCCCTTGACGAGCAGTACTTC.

The chain recombines TRBV5-1 with TRBJ2-3, with a possible D match to TRBD2 (5 bases). This CDR3 has 16 amino acids. V lost 0 bases to trimming and J lost 2 bases, with 13 bases between them. Germline CDR1 is SGHRS and CDR2 is YFSETQ. The CDR3 DNA sequence: TGCGCCAGCAGCTTGGTGTCCCGAGGGCCCACAGATACGCAGTATTTT. This gives the protein CASSLVSRGPTDTQYF.

This clone was counted only a few times. The J gene is TRBJ2-2, the V gene TRBV7-7; 7 bases align to TRBD1. Unmatched junction bases numbered 4, after V lost 6 bases and J lost 0 bases. CDR1 and CDR2 (germline): SSHAT, FNYEAQ (reference sequence). CDR3 length: 15 amino acids. The CDR3 reads CASSPGTANTGELFF. CDR3 in DNA: TGTGCCAGCAGTCCAGGGACAGCGAACACCGGGGAGCTGTTTTTT. Combining the CDR3 with reference TRBV7-7 and TRBJ2-2 gives the whole variable domain GAGVSQSPRYKVTKRGQDVTLRCDPISSHATLYWYQQALGQGPEFLTYFNYEAQPDKSGLPSDRFSAERPEGSISTLTIQRTEQRDSAMYRCASSPGTANTGELFFGEGSRLTVL.

The chain joins TRBV5-1 to TRBJ2-5, with D possibly TRBD2 on 5 matching bases. TRBJ2-7 explains the end of the DNA better; the J call may be wrong. From germline, CDR1 is SGHRS and CDR2 YFSETQ. The CDR3 consists of 16 residues. CDR3 sequence reads: CASSREPRRNSYEQYF. The CDR3 DNA follows: TGCGCCAGCAGCCGGGAACCCAGGAGGAACTCCTACGAGCAGTACTTC.

The V and J genes are TRBV13 and TRBJ2-7; 8 bases match TRBD1. The germline CDR1 and CDR2 sequences are PRHDT and FYEKMQ (reference sequence). The trim removed 5 bases at V and 2 bases at J, leaving 5 bases unmatched. The CDR3 consists of 14 residues. CDR3 nucleotide sequence: TGTGCCAGCAGCACTGGACAGGGACCCTACGAGCAGTACTTC. This translates into CASSTGQGPYEQYF.

This chain connects TRBV9 to TRBJ2-2; 9 nucleotides agree with TRBD2. J lost 2 bases, V lost 4 bases, and 12 bases had no gene match. The CDR3 is made up of 18 amino acids. Germline CDR1 and CDR2: SGDLS and YYNGEE. The CDR3 DNA sequence: TGTGCCAGCAGCCGGTTCGACGGCGGGAGGGCCAACACCGGGGAGCTGTTTTTT. Amino acids: CASSRFDGGRANTGELFF.